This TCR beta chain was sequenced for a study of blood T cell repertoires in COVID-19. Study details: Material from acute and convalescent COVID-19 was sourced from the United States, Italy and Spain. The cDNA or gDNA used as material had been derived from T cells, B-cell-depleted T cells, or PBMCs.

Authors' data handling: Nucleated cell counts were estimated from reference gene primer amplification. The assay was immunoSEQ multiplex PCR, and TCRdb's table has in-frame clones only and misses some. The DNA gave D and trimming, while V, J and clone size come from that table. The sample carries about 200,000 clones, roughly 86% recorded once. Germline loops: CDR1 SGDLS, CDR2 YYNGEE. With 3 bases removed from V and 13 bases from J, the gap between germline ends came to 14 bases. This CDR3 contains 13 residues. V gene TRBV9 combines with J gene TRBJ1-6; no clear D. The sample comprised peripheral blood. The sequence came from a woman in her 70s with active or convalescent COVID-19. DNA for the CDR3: TGTGCCAGCAGCGCATCACACCAGTGGCCCCTCCACTTT. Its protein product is CASSASHQWPLHF.